The source of this T cell receptor beta chain is a study of cytomegalovirus exposure and HLA in healthy donors. General observations from the study: TCR beta sequences reportedly predicted most subjects' HLA-A and HLA-B alleles accurately. A later look showed TCR association rates differing by HLA locus, highest for DRB1 and lowest for HLA-C.

The PCR contained 60 Vbeta and 13 Jbeta primers. The method was immunoSEQ multiplex PCR; TCRdb's version includes in-frame clones alone and lacks a portion of them. Its table lists 45,000 to 55,000 clones. The CDR3 covers 16 residues. Losses at the gene ends were 5 bases for V and 3 bases for J; bases not matched to a gene: 8. Germline V gene data show CDR1 as SGHAT and CDR2 as FQNNGV. About this clone: Its antigen is unknown.

The sequence was obtained from a man aged 35 to 55 in good health and CMV-seropositive. The sample comprised PBMCs. The chain has TRBV11-2 and TRBJ2-5; 11 positions match TRBD2. CDR3 coding DNA: TGTGCCAGCAGCGGGCGCCCGGGACTAGCGGAAGAGACCCAGTACTTC. As protein: CASSGRPGLAEETQYF.